This T cell receptor (beta chain) was found in a study of cytomegalovirus exposure and HLA in healthy donors (TCRdb year 2017). Concerning the study at large: The 500 to 800 repertoires of the first cohort and the 120 validation repertoires were produced on the same platform, according to a later analysis. The study was designed to test whether signatures of past pathogen exposure could be identified by cataloging public T cell receptors. In addition to the first cohort of hundreds of subjects, a separate validation cohort of under 150 different subjects was used. High-throughput TCR immunosequencing, statistical association of individual TCRs with disease status, and machine learning were combined to predict cytomegalovirus infection status.

Remarks on this clone: Its antigen is still unknown. One base away there is no much larger clone; base qualities are not given.

The research as a whole found: According to the authors, the approach could potentially be generalized to other disease states and immunological phenotypes. A later analysis had no HLA typing for the validation cohort, so co-occurrence there was scored across all 130 or so repertoires. The classifier was reported to diagnose cytomegalovirus status with high specificity and sensitivity in both the original cohort and the validation cohort. Most TCR sequences were seen in very few donors, while some public TCRs were found in many individuals. In the study, about 150 TCR beta chains were listed as associated with cytomegalovirus. In a later analysis, TCRs clustered in the first cohort were found to also tend to co-occur in the 100 to 150 validation repertoires, with approximately 95% of cluster scores above 0. In vitro tests confirmed that a few of the cytomegalovirus-associated TCR beta chains recognize cytomegalovirus antigens.

According to the germline V gene (reference sequence), CDR1 reads GTSNPN and CDR2 reads SVGIG. A distance of 13 bases separates the germline ends of V and J, which lose 0 bases and 3 bases respectively. Including the terminal cysteine and phenylalanine, the CDR3 comprises 15 residues. Just the 45-base CDR3 DNA is kept, in frame starting at base 1. The library was generated by the immunoSEQ multiplex PCR assay. The authors' analysis ran thus. A statistical classification framework was developed to diagnose cytomegalovirus status using the catalog of TCR beta chain sequences. Here the immuneACCESS table is served through TCRdb, limited to in-frame sequences with V and J called. Missing clones are a known gap in these copies; in checked studies unresolved V genes cover under half, and the rest lacks a known reason. The V and J calls and clone size come from that table; D and trimming were worked out from the DNA. The sample table contains some 140,000 clones; only one count was recorded for about nine tenths of them. The ten top clones hold roughly 3% of the sample.

Donors formed part of the validation cohort, which comprised about 130 subjects and was distinct from the first cohort of under 850 subjects. The origin of this receptor is a man aged 18-30 years in good health and CMV-seronegative. Material: PBMCs. The rearranged segments are TRBV30 and TRBJ2-3, with the D gene not confidently named. The CDR3 region has the sequence CAWSVRLPGTDTQYF. The nucleotide sequence is given as TGTGCCTGGAGTGTACGGCTGCCCGGGACAGATACGCAGTATTTT.